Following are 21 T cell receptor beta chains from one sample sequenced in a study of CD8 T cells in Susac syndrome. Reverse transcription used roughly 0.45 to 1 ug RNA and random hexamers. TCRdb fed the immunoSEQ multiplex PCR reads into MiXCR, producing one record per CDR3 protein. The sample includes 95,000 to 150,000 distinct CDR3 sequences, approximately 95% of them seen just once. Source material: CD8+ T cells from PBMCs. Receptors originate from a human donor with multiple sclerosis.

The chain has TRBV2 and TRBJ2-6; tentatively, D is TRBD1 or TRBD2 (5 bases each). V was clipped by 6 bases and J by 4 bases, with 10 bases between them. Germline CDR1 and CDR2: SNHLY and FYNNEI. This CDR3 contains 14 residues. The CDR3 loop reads CASRGVAGANVLTF. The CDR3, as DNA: TGTGCCAGCAGGGGGGTCGCCGGGGCCAACGTCCTGACTTTC. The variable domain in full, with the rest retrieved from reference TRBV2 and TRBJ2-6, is EPEVTQTPSHQVTQMGQEVILRCVPISNHLYFYWYRQILGQKVEFLVSFYNNEISEKSEIFDDQFSVERPDGSNFTLKIRSTKLEDSAMYFCASRGVAGANVLTFGAGSRLTVL.

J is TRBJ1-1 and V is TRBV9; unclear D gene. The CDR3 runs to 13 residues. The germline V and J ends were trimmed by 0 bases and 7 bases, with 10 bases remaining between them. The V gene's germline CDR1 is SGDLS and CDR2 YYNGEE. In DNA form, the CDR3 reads TGTGCCAGCAGCGTAGATGGAGGGAATGAAGCTTTCTTT. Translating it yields CASSVDGGNEAFF.

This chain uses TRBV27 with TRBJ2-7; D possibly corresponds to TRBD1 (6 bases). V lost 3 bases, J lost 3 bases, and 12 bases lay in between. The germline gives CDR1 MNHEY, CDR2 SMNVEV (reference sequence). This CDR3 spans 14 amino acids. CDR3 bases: TGTGCCAGCAGTTTCGGGGACAAGAACTACGAGCAGTACTTC. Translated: CASSFGDKNYEQYF.

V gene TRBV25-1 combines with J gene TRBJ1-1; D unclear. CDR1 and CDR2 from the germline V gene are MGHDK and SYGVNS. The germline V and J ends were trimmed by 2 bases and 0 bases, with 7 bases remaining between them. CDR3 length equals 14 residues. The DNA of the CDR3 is TGTGCCAGCAGTGAACAGGTTTTGAACACTGAAGCTTTCTTT. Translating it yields CASSEQVLNTEAFF.

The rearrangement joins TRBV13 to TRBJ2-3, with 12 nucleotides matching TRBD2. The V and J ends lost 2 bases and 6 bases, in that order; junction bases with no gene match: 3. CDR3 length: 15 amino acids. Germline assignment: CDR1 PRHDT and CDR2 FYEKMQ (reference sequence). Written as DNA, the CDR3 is TGTGCCAGCAGCTTACCTAGCGGGAGGGCCGATACGCAGTATTTT. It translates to CASSLPSGRADTQYF.

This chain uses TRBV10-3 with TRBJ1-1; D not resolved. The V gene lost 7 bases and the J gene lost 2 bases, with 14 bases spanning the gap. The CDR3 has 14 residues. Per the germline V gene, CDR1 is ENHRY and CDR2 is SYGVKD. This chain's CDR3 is CAITDRSFNTEAFF. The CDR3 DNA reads TGTGCCATCACCGATCGGTCCTTCAACACTGAAGCTTTCTTT.

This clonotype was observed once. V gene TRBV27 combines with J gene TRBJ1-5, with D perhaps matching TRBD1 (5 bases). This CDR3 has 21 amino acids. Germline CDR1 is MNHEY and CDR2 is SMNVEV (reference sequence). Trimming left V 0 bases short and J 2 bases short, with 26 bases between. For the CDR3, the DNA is TGTGCCAGCAGTTTATCCTACTCCGGGGCTCGCGGTAGAGTTGGCAATCAGCCCCAGCATTTT. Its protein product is CASSLSYSGARGRVGNQPQHF.

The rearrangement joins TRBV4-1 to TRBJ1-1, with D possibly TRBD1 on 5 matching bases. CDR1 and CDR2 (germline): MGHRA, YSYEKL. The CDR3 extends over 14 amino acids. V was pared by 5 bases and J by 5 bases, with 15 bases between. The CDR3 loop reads CASSWGRGGTEAFF. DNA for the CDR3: TGCGCCAGCAGCTGGGGGAGGGGAGGGACTGAAGCTTTCTTT.

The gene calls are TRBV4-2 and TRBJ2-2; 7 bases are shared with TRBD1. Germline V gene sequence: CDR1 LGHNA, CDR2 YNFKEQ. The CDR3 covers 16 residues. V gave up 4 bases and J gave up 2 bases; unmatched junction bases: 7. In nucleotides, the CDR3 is TGTGCCAGCAGCCTACGGATAGGGGGCAACACCGGGGAGCTGTTTTTT. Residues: CASSLRIGGNTGELFF.

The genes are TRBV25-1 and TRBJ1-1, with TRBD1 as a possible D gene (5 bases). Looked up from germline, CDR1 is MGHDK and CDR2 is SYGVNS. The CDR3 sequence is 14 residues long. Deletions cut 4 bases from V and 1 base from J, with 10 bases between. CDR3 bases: TGTGCCAGCAGTGGAGGGACGGCGAACACTGAAGCTTTCTTT. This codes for CASSGGTANTEAFF. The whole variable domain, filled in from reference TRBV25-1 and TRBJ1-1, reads EADIYQTPRYLVIGTGKKITLECSQTMGHDKMYWYQQDPGMELHLIHYSYGVNSTEKGDLSSESTVSRIRTEHFPLTLESARPSHTSQYLCASSGGTANTEAFFGQGTRLTVV.

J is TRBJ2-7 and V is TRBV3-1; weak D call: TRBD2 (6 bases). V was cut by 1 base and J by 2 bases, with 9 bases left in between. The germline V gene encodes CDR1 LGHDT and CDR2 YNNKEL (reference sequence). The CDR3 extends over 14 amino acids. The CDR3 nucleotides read TGTGCCAGCAGCCAAGGGTGGGGGGCCTACGAGCAGTACTTC. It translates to CASSQGWGAYEQYF.

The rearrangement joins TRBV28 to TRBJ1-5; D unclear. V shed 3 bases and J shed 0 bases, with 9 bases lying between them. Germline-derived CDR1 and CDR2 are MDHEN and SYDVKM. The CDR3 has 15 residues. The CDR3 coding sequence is TGTGCCAGCAGTTTCTCCCTAAATAGCAATCAGCCCCAGCATTTT. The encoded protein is CASSFSLNSNQPQHF.

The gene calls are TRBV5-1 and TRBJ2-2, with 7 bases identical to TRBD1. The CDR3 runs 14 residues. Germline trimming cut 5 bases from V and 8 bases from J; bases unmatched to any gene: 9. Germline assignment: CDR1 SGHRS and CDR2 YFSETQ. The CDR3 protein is CASSQGDSYGELFF. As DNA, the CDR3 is TGCGCCAGCAGTCAAGGGGACAGCTATGGGGAGCTGTTTTTT.

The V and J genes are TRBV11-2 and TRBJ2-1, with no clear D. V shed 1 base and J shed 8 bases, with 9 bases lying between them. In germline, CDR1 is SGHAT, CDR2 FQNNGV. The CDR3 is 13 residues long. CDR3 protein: CASSLGVGHEQFF. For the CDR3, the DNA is TGTGCCAGCAGCTTAGGAGTAGGGCATGAGCAGTTCTTC.

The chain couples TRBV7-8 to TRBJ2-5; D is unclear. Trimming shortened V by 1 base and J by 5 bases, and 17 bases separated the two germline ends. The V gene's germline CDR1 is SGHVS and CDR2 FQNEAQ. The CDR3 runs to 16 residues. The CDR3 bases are TGTGCCAGCAGCTTAGTTGTGGGTCCACAACGGGAGACCCAGTACTTC. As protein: CASSLVVGPQRETQYF.

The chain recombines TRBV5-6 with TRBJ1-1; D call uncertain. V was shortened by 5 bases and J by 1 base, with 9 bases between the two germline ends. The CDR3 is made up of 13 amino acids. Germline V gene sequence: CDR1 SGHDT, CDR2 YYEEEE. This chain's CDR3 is CASRPTRNTEAFF. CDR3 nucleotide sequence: TGTGCCAGCAGACCTACAAGGAACACTGAAGCTTTCTTT.

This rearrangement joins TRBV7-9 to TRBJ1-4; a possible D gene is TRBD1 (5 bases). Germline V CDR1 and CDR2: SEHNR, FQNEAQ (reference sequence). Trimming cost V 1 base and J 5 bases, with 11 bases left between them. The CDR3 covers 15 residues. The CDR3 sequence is CASSLGRDRNEKLFF. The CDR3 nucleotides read TGTGCCAGCAGCTTAGGTCGGGACCGGAATGAAAAACTGTTTTTT.

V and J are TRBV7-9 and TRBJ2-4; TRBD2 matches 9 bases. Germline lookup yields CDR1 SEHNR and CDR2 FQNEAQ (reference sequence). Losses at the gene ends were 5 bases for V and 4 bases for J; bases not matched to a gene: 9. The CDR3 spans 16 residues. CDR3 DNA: TGTGCCAGCAGCCCTCGGCGGGAGGGGACAAAAAACATTCAGTACTTC. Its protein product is CASSPRREGTKNIQYF.

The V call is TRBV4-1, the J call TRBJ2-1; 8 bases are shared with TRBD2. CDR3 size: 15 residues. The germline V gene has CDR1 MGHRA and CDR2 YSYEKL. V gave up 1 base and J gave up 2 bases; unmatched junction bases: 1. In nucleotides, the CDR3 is TGCGCCAGCAGCCAAGGAGCGGGAGCCTACAATGAGCAGTTCTTC. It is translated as CASSQGAGAYNEQFF.

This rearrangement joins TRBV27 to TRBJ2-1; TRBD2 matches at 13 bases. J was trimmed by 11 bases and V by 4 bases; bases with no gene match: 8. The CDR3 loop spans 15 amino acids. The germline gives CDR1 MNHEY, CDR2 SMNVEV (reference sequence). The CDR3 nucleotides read TGTGCCAGCAGTTGGGCCGGGACTAGCGGGGTTAAGCAGTTCTTC. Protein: CASSWAGTSGVKQFF.

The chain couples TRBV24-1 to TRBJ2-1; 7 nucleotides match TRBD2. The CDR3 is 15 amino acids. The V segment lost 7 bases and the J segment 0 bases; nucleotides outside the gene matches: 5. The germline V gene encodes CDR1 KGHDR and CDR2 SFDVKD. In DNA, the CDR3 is TGTGCCACCAGGGGGGAGGGATACTCCTACAATGAGCAGTTCTTC. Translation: CATRGEGYSYNEQFF.